These T cell receptor beta chains were read from a single sample in a study of beta chain features in type 1 diabetes. The method was immunoSEQ multiplex PCR; TCRdb's version includes in-frame clones alone and lacks a portion of them. In the table there are about 360,000 clones, roughly 12% of which are singletons. What was sequenced was naive CD4+ T cells from blood. The receptors stem from a woman between 18 and 29 years old with type 1 diabetes. Each CDR3 is given with its conserved first and last residue. D genes are given only for firm matches. Expanded clones are given a class, and other clones once, few, many or no size at all.

j_call: TRBJ1-4; clone_size: -; d_call: TRBD1; v_call: TRBV18; cdr3_nt: TGTGCCAGCTCACCAAGGGACAGTAATGAAAAACTGTTTTTT; cdr3_aa: CASSPRDSNEKLFF
j_call: TRBJ2-1; clone_size: -; d_call: TRBD1; v_call: TRBV15; cdr3_nt: TGTGCCACCAGCTTTAGGACAGGGCCTGCCGCTGAGCAGTTCTTC; cdr3_aa: CATSFRTGPAAEQFF
j_call: TRBJ2-3; clone_size: few; d_call: -; v_call: TRBV14; cdr3_nt: TGTGCCAGCAGCCACTACCTAGACGGAACCACAGATACGCAGTATTTT; cdr3_aa: CASSHYLDGTTDTQYF
j_call: TRBJ2-1; clone_size: -; d_call: TRBD2; v_call: TRBV12-5; cdr3_nt: TGTGCTAGTGGTCCACTAGCGGGGCCCGCCAATGAGCAGTTCTTC; cdr3_aa: CASGPLAGPANEQFF
j_call: TRBJ2-7; clone_size: -; d_call: TRBD2; v_call: TRBV7-3; cdr3_nt: TGTGCCAGCAGCTTAACGTCTAGCGGGAGCCACGAGCAGTACTTC; cdr3_aa: CASSLTSSGSHEQYF
j_call: TRBJ2-7; clone_size: few; d_call: TRBD2; v_call: TRBV7-2; cdr3_nt: TGTGCCAGCAGCAGTAGCGGGCGCTCAACCTACGAGCAGTACTTC; cdr3_aa: CASSSSGRSTYEQYF
j_call: TRBJ1-5; clone_size: -; d_call: TRBD1; v_call: TRBV5-4; cdr3_nt: TGTGCCAGCAGTGAAGACAGGGTCGATCAGCCCCAGCATTTT; cdr3_aa: CASSEDRVDQPQHF
j_call: TRBJ1-2; clone_size: -; d_call: -; v_call: TRBV19; cdr3_nt: TGTGCCAGCCAAGGGGTCAACTATGGCTACACCTTC; cdr3_aa: CASQGVNYGYTF
j_call: TRBJ1-1; clone_size: -; d_call: TRBD1; v_call: TRBV29-1; cdr3_nt: TGCAGCGCCCTGACAGGGGCGAACACTGAAGCTTTCTTT; cdr3_aa: CSALTGANTEAFF
j_call: TRBJ1-2; clone_size: few; d_call: -; v_call: TRBV21-1; cdr3_nt: TGTGCCAGCAGCGGCCGGGACAGGGGGCTGTGGGTTGACTATGGCTACACCTTC; cdr3_aa: CASSGRDRGLWVDYGYTF
j_call: TRBJ2-3; clone_size: -; d_call: TRBD2; v_call: TRBV7-2; cdr3_nt: TGTGCCAGCAGCCCGTCCTCTAGCGGGGGTCGTCGCACAGATACGCAGTATTTT; cdr3_aa: CASSPSSSGGRRTDTQYF
j_call: TRBJ2-1; clone_size: -; d_call: TRBD2; v_call: TRBV18; cdr3_nt: TGTGCCAGCTCACCTCCGGGGGGCTACAATGAGCAGTTCTTC; cdr3_aa: CASSPPGGYNEQFF
j_call: TRBJ2-5; clone_size: -; d_call: -; v_call: TRBV5-6; cdr3_nt: TGTGCCAGCACCAGGGGGGCAGAACAAGAGACCCAGTACTTC; cdr3_aa: CASTRGAEQETQYF
j_call: TRBJ2-2; clone_size: few; d_call: TRBD1; v_call: TRBV19; cdr3_nt: TGTGCCAGTAGGAAGGGACAGATGAACACCGGGGAGCTGTTTTTT; cdr3_aa: CASRKGQMNTGELFF
j_call: TRBJ2-4; clone_size: -; d_call: -; v_call: TRBV25-1; cdr3_nt: TGTGCCAGCAGTGATTCAGGGGCCAAAAACATTCAGTACTTC; cdr3_aa: CASSDSGAKNIQYF
j_call: TRBJ2-2; clone_size: few; d_call: TRBD2; v_call: TRBV4-1; cdr3_nt: TGCGCCAGCAGCCAAACAGCGGGGGCGACGAACACCGGGGAGCTGTTTTTT; cdr3_aa: CASSQTAGATNTGELFF
j_call: TRBJ2-1; clone_size: -; d_call: TRBD2; v_call: TRBV6-6; cdr3_nt: TGTGCCAGCAGCTTTCCTAGCGGGAGGGCGGATGAGCAGTTCTTC; cdr3_aa: CASSFPSGRADEQFF
j_call: TRBJ2-2; clone_size: -; d_call: -; v_call: TRBV30; cdr3_nt: TGTGCCCATAGCGGAAGACCGAACACCGGGGAGCTGTTTTTT; cdr3_aa: CAHSGRPNTGELFF
j_call: TRBJ2-5; clone_size: few; d_call: -; v_call: TRBV29-1; cdr3_nt: TGCAGCGGAACCGGGACTTCCAAAGAGACCCAGTACTTC; cdr3_aa: CSGTGTSKETQYF
j_call: TRBJ1-4; clone_size: -; d_call: TRBD1; v_call: TRBV29-1; cdr3_nt: TGCAGCGTTATGACAGGGGTTTTGGAAAAACTGTTTTTT; cdr3_aa: CSVMTGVLEKLFF